These 19 T cell receptor beta chains came from one sample sequenced in a study of CD4 T cells in relation to SARS-CoV-2 and coronaviruses. Here immunoSEQ multiplex PCR was the method, and the copy in TCRdb shows in-frame clones only, minus some. The table lists tens of thousands of clones, 60% to 85% of them singletons. The antigens of these receptors remain unknown. Sequencing input: memory CD4+ T cells from PBMCs, cultured in vitro. Source of these receptors: an adult with COVID-19.

The rearrangement links TRBV7-9 to TRBJ1-1; TRBD1 aligns across 7 bases. The ends lost 4 bases at V and 11 bases at J; junction bases unmatched: 7. Germline V gene sequence: CDR1 SEHNR, CDR2 FQNEAQ (reference sequence). The CDR3 totals 12 residues. In DNA form, the CDR3 reads TGTGCCAGCAGCTCGACAGGGTTGGGGGCTTTCTTT. It yields the protein CASSSTGLGAFF. Drawing the rest from reference TRBV7-9 and TRBJ1-1, the complete variable domain is DTGVSQNPRHKITKRGQNVTFRCDPISEHNRLYWYRQTLGQGPEFLTYFQNEAQLEKSRLLSDRFSAERPKGSFSTLEIQRTEQGDSAMYLCASSSTGLGAFFGQGTRLTVV.

The sample holds a few counts of this clone. The chain combines TRBV27 with TRBJ1-5; tentative D call: TRBD1 (5 bases). V was shortened by 8 bases and J by 0 bases, with 14 bases between the two germline ends. Looked up from germline, CDR1 is MNHEY and CDR2 is SMNVEV (reference sequence). This CDR3 region has 15 residues. CDR3 nucleotides: TGTGCCAGCTCCCGGGACCCTTATAGCAATCAGCCCCAGCATTTT. Amino acids: CASSRDPYSNQPQHF.

This clone was counted a single time. The chain is built from TRBV23-1 and TRBJ2-4; D is uncertain. TRBV23-1 is an open reading frame whose function is uncertain. The CDR3 has 16 amino acids. V was clipped by 0 bases and J by 4 bases, with 13 bases between them. CDR3 nucleotides: TGCGCCAGCAGTCAATCCGGCGGCGGCAGAAAAAACATTCAGTACTTC. This codes for CASSQSGGGRKNIQYF.

This clone was counted a few times. The chain joins TRBV27 to TRBJ2-7; TRBD1 agrees at 7 bases. Germline loops: CDR1 MNHEY, CDR2 SMNVEV (reference sequence). This CDR3 has 15 residues. The junction had 8 bases not matched to a gene; V was cut back by 4 bases and J by 2 bases. The CDR3 coding sequence is TGTGCCAGCAGTTCGAACAGGGGAAGTGCCTACGAGCAGTACTTC. Encoded protein: CASSSNRGSAYEQYF.

The chain carries TRBV5-1 and TRBJ2-2; D ambiguous. Looked up from germline, CDR1 is SGHRS and CDR2 is YFSETQ. The CDR3 extends over 14 amino acids. The ends were cut back, 6 bases at V and 1 base at J, with 10 bases in the middle. The CDR3 loop is CASTRNGNTGELFF. In DNA form, the CDR3 reads TGCGCCAGCACCAGGAACGGGAACACCGGGGAGCTGTTTTTT. The full variable domain, with the rest looked up from reference TRBV5-1 and TRBJ2-2, is KAGVTQTPRYLIKTRGQQVTLSCSPISGHRSVSWYQQTPGQGLQFLFEYFSETQRNKGNFPGRFSGRQFSNSRSEMNVSTLELGDSALYLCASTRNGNTGELFFGEGSRLTVL.

This sequence joins TRBV4-2 and TRBJ2-5; D is uncertain. The germline CDR1 and CDR2 sequences are LGHNA and YNFKEQ. This CDR3 region has 14 residues. V was pared by 1 base and J by 0 bases, with 6 bases between. The CDR3 nucleotides are TGTGCCAGCAGCCAAGCAAACGACCAAGAGACCCAGTACTTC. The encoded protein is CASSQANDQETQYF.

The CDR3 DNA follows: TGTGCCAGCAATAGGCTAGCGGGAGCAGATACGCAGTATTTT. Encoded protein: CASNRLAGADTQYF. V gene TRBV2 combines with J gene TRBJ2-3; 10 nucleotides line up with TRBD2. The germline V gene encodes CDR1 SNHLY and CDR2 FYNNEI. The CDR3 runs 14 residues. Unmatched junction bases numbered 5, after V lost 7 bases and J lost 4 bases.

V and J are TRBV7-9 and TRBJ2-7; D is perhaps TRBD1 (6 bases). V gave up 5 bases and J gave up 3 bases, with 8 bases separating them. The germline gives CDR1 SEHNR, CDR2 FQNEAQ (reference sequence). The CDR3 consists of 12 residues. The CDR3 DNA sequence: TGTGCCAGCAGCCGGGACATCTACGAGCAGTACTTC. Protein: CASSRDIYEQYF.

This sequence joins TRBV18 and TRBJ2-2; TRBD1 might be the D (6 bases). This CDR3 has 15 amino acids. Trimming shortened V by 3 bases and J by 5 bases, and 13 bases separated the two germline ends. From germline, CDR1 is KGHSH and CDR2 LQKENI. For the CDR3, the DNA is TGTGCCAGCTCACCGGGAACAGGGAGAACCGGGGAGCTGTTTTTT. This gives the protein CASSPGTGRTGELFF. Looking up the rest from reference TRBV18 and TRBJ2-2 gives the full variable domain: NAGVMQNPRHLVRRRGQEARLRCSPMKGHSHVYWYRQLPEEGLKFMVYLQKENIIDESGMPKERFSAEFPKEGPSILRIQQVVRGDSAAYFCASSPGTGRTGELFFGEGSRLTVL.

Here the CDR3 DNA reads TGTGCCAGCAGCTTCGGGGTGAACAATGAGCAGTTCTTC. It translates to CASSFGVNNEQFF. This chain links TRBV7-3 with TRBJ2-1, with a tentative D call TRBD2 (5 bases). The CDR3 runs to 13 residues. Germline V lookup: CDR1 SGHTA, CDR2 FQGTGA. Trimming left V 3 bases short and J 5 bases short, with 8 bases between. Full variable domain (remainder filled in from reference TRBV7-3 and TRBJ2-1): GAGVSQTPSNKVTEKGKYVELRCDPISGHTALYWYRQSLGQGPEFLIYFQGTGAADDSGLPNDRFFAVRPEGSVSTLKIQRTERGDSAVYLCASSFGVNNEQFFGPGTRLTVL.

The chain links TRBV5-1 to TRBJ1-4; 9 nucleotides agree with TRBD1. The germline CDR1 and CDR2 sequences are SGHRS and YFSETQ. CDR3 size: 16 residues. The V segment lost 4 bases and the J segment 7 bases; nucleotides outside the gene matches: 11. The CDR3 DNA is TGCGCCAGCAGCCGGTCCGGGACAGGGCAAGCTGAAAAACTGTTTTTT. It codes for CASSRSGTGQAEKLFF.

The gene calls are TRBV19 and TRBJ1-1; D is unresolved. Germline V gene data show CDR1 as LNHDA and CDR2 as SQIVND (reference sequence). The CDR3 loop spans 14 amino acids. V was shortened by 6 bases and J by 5 bases, with 16 bases between the two germline ends. The CDR3 protein is CASSHPYGSTEAFF. The DNA for the CDR3 is TGTGCCAGTAGCCACCCATACGGGAGTACTGAAGCTTTCTTT. The variable domain in full, completed from reference TRBV19 and TRBJ1-1, reads DGGITQSPKYLFRKEGQNVTLSCEQNLNHDAMYWYRQDPGQGLRLIYYSQIVNDFQKGDIAEGYSVSREKKESFPLTVTSAQKNPTAFYLCASSHPYGSTEAFFGQGTRLTVV.

V usage is TRBV5-1 and J usage is TRBJ2-5; D unresolved. Germline CDR1 SGHRS, CDR2 YFSETQ. This CDR3 contains 15 residues. V was trimmed by 0 bases and J by 2 bases, leaving 11 bases between them. The CDR3 sequence is CASSLGAGKQETQYF. In DNA form, the CDR3 reads TGCGCCAGCAGCTTGGGGGCCGGTAAACAAGAGACCCAGTACTTC. The full variable domain, rest sourced from reference TRBV5-1 and TRBJ2-5, is KAGVTQTPRYLIKTRGQQVTLSCSPISGHRSVSWYQQTPGQGLQFLFEYFSETQRNKGNFPGRFSGRQFSNSRSEMNVSTLELGDSALYLCASSLGAGKQETQYFGPGTRLLVL.

This clone was counted a few times. The chain joins TRBV4-2 to TRBJ2-3; TRBD2 matches 7 bases. Trimming removed 0 bases from V and 4 bases from J; junction bases left unmatched: 13. The germline V gene has CDR1 LGHNA and CDR2 YNFKEQ. This CDR3 region has 18 residues. The CDR3 region has the DNA TGTGCCAGCAGCCAAGAGCAACTCGGGGGGAGTGGGGCAGATACGCAGTATTTT. Encoded protein: CASSQEQLGGSGADTQYF.

This sequence joins TRBV4-2 and TRBJ1-1, with TRBD1 matching over 8 bases. From germline, CDR1 is LGHNA and CDR2 YNFKEQ. The J segment lost 0 bases and the V segment lost 0 bases, leaving 6 bases of the junction unmatched. The CDR3 sequence is 17 residues long. CDR3 in DNA: TGTGCCAGCAGCCAAGATCCCCAGGGGGCCCTGAACACTGAAGCTTTCTTT. This translates into CASSQDPQGALNTEAFF.

This chain uses TRBV11-2 with TRBJ1-2; D perhaps matches TRBD1 (6 bases). From germline, CDR1 is SGHAT and CDR2 FQNNGV. This CDR3 comprises 17 residues. V gave up 2 bases and J gave up 0 bases, with 16 bases separating them. The CDR3 reads CASSLFTGLVSNYGYTF. The DNA of the CDR3 is TGTGCCAGCAGCTTATTTACAGGGCTGGTATCTAACTATGGCTACACCTTC.

The chain is built from TRBV7-8 and TRBJ2-3; D could derive from TRBD1 or TRBD2 (5 bases each). In germline, CDR1 is SGHVS, CDR2 FQNEAQ. The CDR3 totals 16 residues. Trimming removed 1 base at V and 6 bases at J, with 17 bases between. CDR3 nucleotide sequence: TGTGCCAGCAGCTTAGTTTTCGGGGCACGAGCGGATACGCAGTATTTT. Translated: CASSLVFGARADTQYF.

The chain has TRBV9 and TRBJ1-2, with a tentative D call TRBD1 (6 bases). The CDR3 sequence is 14 residues long. Looked up from germline, CDR1 is SGDLS and CDR2 is YYNGEE. Trimming removed 3 bases at V and 0 bases at J, with 9 bases between. The CDR3 is CASSGRQANYGYTF. The CDR3 nucleotides are TGTGCCAGCAGCGGCAGACAGGCTAACTATGGCTACACCTTC.

This clone was recorded only once. The V and J genes are TRBV5-1 and TRBJ2-7; D might be TRBD1 or TRBD2, each matching 6 bases. With 4 bases removed from V and 4 bases from J, the gap between germline ends came to 12 bases. The CDR3 length is 13 residues. Per the germline V gene, CDR1 is SGHRS and CDR2 is YFSETQ. The CDR3 region is CASSVGGAYEQYF. The DNA of the CDR3 is TGCGCCAGCAGCGTGGGGGGCGCTTACGAGCAGTACTTC.